This TCR beta chain is from a study of T cell responses to AZD1222 COVID-19 vaccine. The data were produced by immunoSEQ multiplex PCR, yet TCRdb's version contains in-frame clones alone and is incomplete. The data hold more than 100,000 clones, with 90% to 95% observed a single time. The CDR3 runs to 14 residues. Trimming removed 4 bases from V and 7 bases from J, with 16 bases in between. CDR1 SGHTA and CDR2 FQGTGA come from the germline V gene. This chain uses TRBV7-3 with TRBJ1-2; unclear D gene. The receptor comes from an adult in good health. Sequencing used peripheral blood, obtained on day 0 of AZD1222 vaccination. CDR3 region: CASSSSGELGGYTF. CDR3 nucleotides: TGTGCCAGCAGCTCAAGTGGGGAACTCGGTGGCTACACCTTC.